Listed here are 8 T cell receptor beta chains from one sample, sequenced in a study of chemoradiotherapy in HPV16-positive cancers. Sequenced by immunoSEQ multiplex PCR; TCRdb stores in-frame clones only, minus some. Found here are about 12,000 clones, roughly 80% of them singletons; the top ten hold more than 0.75%. Specimen collection occurred from a patient who underwent chemoradiotherapy. These receptors all stem from a human donor with HPV-associated anogenital cancer.

V and J are TRBV6-5 and TRBJ1-6, with TRBD1 matching 9 bases. The CDR3 spans 15 residues. J lost 6 bases, V lost 4 bases, and 4 bases had no gene match. The germline CDR1 and CDR2 sequences are MNHEY and SVGAGI. CDR3 sequence (DNA): TGTGCCAGCAGTTTCCGGGACAGGGTTAATTCACCCCTCCACTTT. This codes for CASSFRDRVNSPLHF.

This clone has a single count. This chain joins TRBV6-1 and TRBJ1-4, with D hard to call. The CDR3 is made up of 15 amino acids. V was pared by 5 bases and J by 2 bases, with 12 bases between. Germline CDR1 and CDR2: MNHNS and SASEGT. CDR3 bases: TGTGCCAGCAGTTTGACGGTGGACACTAATGAAAAACTGTTTTTT. The encoded protein is CASSLTVDTNEKLFF.

This clone was seen only a few times. The chain couples TRBV4-3 to TRBJ2-7; D remains ambiguous. Germline V gene data show CDR1 as LGHNA and CDR2 as YSLEER. Trimming pared 0 bases from V and 12 bases from J, leaving 18 bases between. CDR3 length: 14 residues. DNA of the CDR3: TGCGCCAGCAGCCAAGATTTAACTGGCCTTAGGTTGTACTTC. It translates to CASSQDLTGLRLYF.

The genes are TRBV11-2 and TRBJ2-3; D uncertain. The CDR3 has 15 residues. V was pared by 0 bases and J by 0 bases, with 7 bases between. Germline V gene sequence: CDR1 SGHAT, CDR2 FQNNGV. The CDR3 here is CASSLDGSSTDTQYF. In DNA form, the CDR3 reads TGTGCCAGCAGCTTAGACGGCTCTAGCACAGATACGCAGTATTTT.

V is TRBV18 and J is TRBJ2-2; either TRBD1 or TRBD2 may fit D (6 bases each). The germline CDR1 and CDR2 sequences are KGHSH and LQKENI. Trimming removed 0 bases at V and 6 bases at J, with 11 bases between. The CDR3 is 15 amino acids. The CDR3 loop is CASSPPDGGPGELFF. CDR3 sequence (DNA): TGTGCCAGCTCACCACCAGATGGGGGGCCCGGGGAGCTGTTTTTT.

V gene TRBV5-4 combines with J gene TRBJ2-7; D might be TRBD1 (6 bases). The CDR3 contains 14 residues. Looked up from germline, CDR1 is SGHNT and CDR2 is YYREEE (reference sequence). V was cut by 4 bases and J by 9 bases, with 20 bases left in between. CDR3 amino acids: CASSLAGQHGGQYF. CDR3 sequence (DNA): TGTGCCAGCAGCCTAGCCGGACAGCATGGCGGGCAGTACTTC. Based on the CDR3 plus reference TRBV5-4 and TRBJ2-7, the full variable domain is ETGVTQSPTHLIKTRGQQVTLRCSSQSGHNTVSWYQQALGQGPQFIFQYYREEENGRGNFPPRFSGLQFPNYSSELNVNALELDDSALYLCASSLAGQHGGQYFGPGTRLTVT.

The rearrangement joins TRBV29-1 to TRBJ2-1; TRBD1 matches at 7 bases. Germline values: CDR1 SQVTM, CDR2 ANQGSEA. V was clipped by 3 bases and J by 12 bases; unmatched bases: 2. This CDR3 is 10 amino acids long. The CDR3 reads CSVEGDRQFF. CDR3 nucleotides: TGCAGCGTTGAGGGGGACAGGCAGTTCTTC.

The chain is built from TRBV9 and TRBJ2-5; D may be TRBD1 (5 bases). This CDR3 has 16 residues. The V and J ends lost 0 bases and 4 bases respectively, with 16 bases between them. CDR1 and CDR2 from the germline V gene are SGDLS and YYNGEE. CDR3 in amino acids: CASSVVGQPGLETQYF. The CDR3 region has the DNA TGTGCCAGCAGCGTAGTTGGACAACCAGGTCTAGAGACCCAGTACTTC.